This paragraph reports one T cell receptor beta chain. Genomic DNA per cell subset filled all wells of several immunoSEQ plates. TCRdb's table, derived via immunoSEQ multiplex PCR, lists solely in-frame clones and lacks some. The data show 2 million to 2.5 million clones, over 85% seen once. V was shortened by 3 bases and J by 6 bases, with 3 bases between the two germline ends. The length of the CDR3 is 11 residues. Germline CDR1 reads MNHNS; CDR2 reads SASEGT. The data are from a study of shared clonotypes between healthy human individuals. Sequencing used naive CD4+ T cells from PBMCs. The subset is: CD45RA+ positively selected. This sequence was found in a man aged 18 to 30 in good health. Some clones in this sample may be carry-over from other donors' samples. The rearrangement joins TRBV6-1 to TRBJ2-1; D not resolved. This CDR3 reads CASSEGNEQFF. CDR3 nucleotides: TGTGCCAGCAGTGAGGGCAATGAGCAGTTCTTC.